One sample yielded the 24 T cell receptor beta chains listed below, sequenced in a study of monozygotic twins with inflammatory bowel disease. TCRdb re-called the 5' RACE reads; every CDR3 protein appears as one record, without DNA. This sample contains approximately 400,000 distinct CDR3 sequences. The sequencing sample was made of blood. The receptors here all came from a human donor with ulcerative colitis or Crohn's disease, or a healthy co-twin of an affected twin (not recorded which).

The chain couples TRBV12-3 or TRBV12-4 to TRBJ2-7; the TCRdb call, TRBD1, lacks DNA for checking. The CDR3 extends over 16 amino acids. This CDR3 is CASSAPRGSSSYEQYF.

This chain links TRBV30 with TRBJ1-2; TCRdb outputs TRBD1, but without DNA this stays unchecked. The CDR3 extends over 14 amino acids. Looked up from germline, CDR1 is GTSNPN and CDR2 is SVGIG (reference sequence). The CDR3 sequence: CAWSGTVRGYGYTF.

The rearrangement joins TRBV28 to TRBJ1-5; TCRdb indicates TRBD1, and absent DNA this call remains unverified. This CDR3 contains 14 residues. CDR1 and CDR2 from the germline V gene are MDHEN and SYDVKM. The CDR3 sequence is CASSPPTRDQPQHF.

The V gene is TRBV12-3 or TRBV12-4, the J gene TRBJ1-6; checking the TCRdb D call of TRBD1 is not possible without DNA. This CDR3 comprises 15 residues. CDR3 residues: CASSLEQVGNSPLHF.

The chain combines TRBV12-3 or TRBV12-4 with TRBJ1-2; absent DNA, TCRdb's TRBD1 call cannot be checked. The CDR3 runs to 14 residues. The CDR3 loop reads CASSLQGGVYGYTF.

The chain couples TRBV14 to TRBJ2-1; TCRdb designates TRBD1, a call that cannot be tested without DNA. The CDR3 loop spans 13 amino acids. Germline CDR1 reads SGHDN; CDR2 reads FVKESK. The chain's CDR3 is CASSRVRGNEQFF. Combining the CDR3 with reference TRBV14 and TRBJ2-1 gives the whole variable domain EAGVTQFPSHSVIEKGQTVTLRCDPISGHDNLYWYRRVMGKEIKFLLHFVKESKQDESGMPNNRFLAERTGGTYSTLKVQPAELEDSGVYFCASSRVRGNEQFFGPGTRLTVL.

The chain combines TRBV30 with TRBJ1-6; as DNA is missing, the TRBD1 call by TCRdb cannot be tested. The CDR3 has 13 amino acids. The germline gives CDR1 GTSNPN, CDR2 SVGIG (reference sequence). CDR3 residues: CAWVGTINSPLHF.

The chain couples TRBV7-9 to TRBJ2-6; TCRdb gives TRBD2 as the D gene, but with no DNA this cannot be confirmed. This CDR3 has 17 amino acids. Germline V gene data show CDR1 as SEHNR and CDR2 as FQNEAQ (reference sequence). CDR3 residues: CASSWEGSLSGANVLTF.

The rearrangement uses TRBV5-4 and TRBJ2-2; TCRdb designates TRBD2, a call that cannot be tested without DNA. In germline, CDR1 is SGHNT, CDR2 YYREEE (reference sequence). The CDR3 length is 15 residues. The CDR3 region is CASSLEGLRAGELFF.

V and J are TRBV20-1 and TRBJ2-5; TCRdb indicates TRBD1, and absent DNA this call remains unverified. This CDR3 spans 14 amino acids. Germline V lookup: CDR1 DFQATT, CDR2 SNEGSKA (reference sequence). The CDR3 loop reads CSAREPPWQETQYF.

V is TRBV20-1 and J is TRBJ2-1. Germline V gene sequence: CDR1 DFQATT, CDR2 SNEGSKA (reference sequence). The CDR3 runs 14 residues. The CDR3 reads CSARDLLAVNEQFF.

The chain combines TRBV20-1 with TRBJ1-1; the D gene TCRdb calls, TRBD1, cannot be checked with no DNA. The CDR3 spans 17 residues. Germline V gene data show CDR1 as DFQATT and CDR2 as SNEGSKA (reference sequence). The CDR3 spells CSAQPGQGIGAGTEAFF.

J is TRBJ2-3 and V is TRBV28; there is no DNA to check the TCRdb D call of TRBD2. The CDR3 has 17 residues. In germline, CDR1 is MDHEN, CDR2 SYDVKM. CDR3 in amino acids: CASSLWTSGFSTDTQYF.

The chain recombines TRBV28 with TRBJ2-1; TCRdb's D call of TRBD2 is untestable without DNA. The CDR3 loop spans 13 amino acids. Germline CDR1 and CDR2: MDHEN and SYDVKM. The CDR3 is CASSGTSGPEQFF.

This chain links TRBV6-1 with TRBJ1-6; the TRBD1 assignment by TCRdb is unverifiable without DNA. Germline assignment: CDR1 MNHNS and CDR2 SASEGT. The CDR3 consists of 14 residues. The CDR3 sequence is CASRDRVLNSPLHF.

J is TRBJ2-2 and V is TRBV18; as DNA is missing, the TRBD2 call by TCRdb cannot be tested. The CDR3 is 14 amino acids. Looked up from germline, CDR1 is KGHSH and CDR2 is LQKENI. CDR3 loop: CATVRRENTGELFF.

V and J are TRBV20-1 and TRBJ2-7; TCRdb designates TRBD1, a call that cannot be tested without DNA. The V gene's germline CDR1 is DFQATT and CDR2 SNEGSKA (reference sequence). The CDR3 consists of 13 residues. The CDR3 is CSASSGPSYEQYF.

The chain has TRBV6-1 and TRBJ2-1; TCRdb's D call, TRBD2, is unchecked because there is no DNA. This CDR3 contains 16 residues. In germline, CDR1 is MNHNS, CDR2 SASEGT. The chain's CDR3 is CANATQTSGKDNEQFF.

The CDR3 loop reads CSVRASGLTYGYTF. V usage is TRBV29-1 and J usage is TRBJ1-2. CDR1 and CDR2 from the germline V gene are SQVTM and ANQGSEA. CDR3 length equals 14 residues.

The J gene is TRBJ1-4, the V gene TRBV15; absent DNA, TCRdb's TRBD1 call cannot be checked. Germline V lookup: CDR1 LNHNV, CDR2 YYDKDF (reference sequence). This CDR3 is built from 14 residues. CDR3 loop: CATSRGTLNEKLFF.

V is TRBV30 and J is TRBJ2-1; there is no DNA to check the TCRdb D call of TRBD1. The CDR3 runs 15 residues. CDR1 is GTSNPN, CDR2 SVGIG, per germline (reference sequence). CDR3 amino acids: CAWNAPGQGVNEQFF.

The chain has TRBV24-1 and TRBJ1-5; TCRdb's D call, TRBD1, is unchecked because there is no DNA. Per germline, CDR1 KGHDR and CDR2 SFDVKD. The CDR3 loop spans 15 amino acids. The CDR3 sequence is CATSVRGDTNQPQHF.

The gene calls are TRBV18 and TRBJ1-2; TCRdb calls TRBD1, which cannot be checked without DNA. The V gene's germline CDR1 is KGHSH and CDR2 LQKENI. CDR3 size: 15 residues. CDR3 in amino acids: CASSPPTRDRDGYTF.

The chain has TRBV4-3 and TRBJ1-2; lacking DNA, the TRBD1 call made by TCRdb goes unchecked. Germline CDR1 reads LGHNA; CDR2 reads YSLEER. The length of the CDR3 is 15 residues. The CDR3 sequence is CASSSGQHRDYGYTF.